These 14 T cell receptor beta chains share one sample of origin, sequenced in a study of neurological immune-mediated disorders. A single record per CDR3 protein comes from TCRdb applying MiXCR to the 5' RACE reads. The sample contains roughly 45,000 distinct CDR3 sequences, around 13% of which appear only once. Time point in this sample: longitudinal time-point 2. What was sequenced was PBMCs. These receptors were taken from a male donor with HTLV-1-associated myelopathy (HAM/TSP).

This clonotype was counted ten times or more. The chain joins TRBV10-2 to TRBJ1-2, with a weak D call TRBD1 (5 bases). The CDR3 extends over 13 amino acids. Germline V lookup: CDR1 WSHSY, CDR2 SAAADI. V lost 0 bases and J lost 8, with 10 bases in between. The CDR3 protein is CASSESQGRGYTF. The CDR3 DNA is TGCGCCAGCAGTGAGTCCCAGGGCCGGGGCTACACCTTC.

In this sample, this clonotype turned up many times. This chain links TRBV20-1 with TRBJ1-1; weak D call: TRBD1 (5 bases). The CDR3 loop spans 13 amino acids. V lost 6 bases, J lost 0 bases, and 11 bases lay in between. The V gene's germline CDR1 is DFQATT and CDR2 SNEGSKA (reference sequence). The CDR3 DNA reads TGCAGTGCACCAAGACAGATGAACACTGAAGCTTTCTTT. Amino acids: CSAPRQMNTEAFF.

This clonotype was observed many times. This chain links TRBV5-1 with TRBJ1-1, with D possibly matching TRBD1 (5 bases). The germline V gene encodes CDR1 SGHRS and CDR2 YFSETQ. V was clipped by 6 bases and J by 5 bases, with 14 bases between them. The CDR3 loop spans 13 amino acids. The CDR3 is CASTLEGSTEAFF. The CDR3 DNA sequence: TGCGCCAGCACCCTGGAGGGGTCGACTGAAGCTTTCTTT.

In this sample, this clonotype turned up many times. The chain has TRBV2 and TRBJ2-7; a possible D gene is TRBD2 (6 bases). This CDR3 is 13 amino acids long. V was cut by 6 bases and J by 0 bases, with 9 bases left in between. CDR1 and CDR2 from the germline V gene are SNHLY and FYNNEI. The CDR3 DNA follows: TGTGCCAGCAGGGGGACTGACTCCTACGAGCAGTACTTC. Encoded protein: CASRGTDSYEQYF. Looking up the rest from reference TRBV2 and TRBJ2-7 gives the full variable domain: EPEVTQTPSHQVTQMGQEVILRCVPISNHLYFYWYRQILGQKVEFLVSFYNNEISEKSEIFDDQFSVERPDGSNFTLKIRSTKLEDSAMYFCASRGTDSYEQYFGPGTRLTVT.

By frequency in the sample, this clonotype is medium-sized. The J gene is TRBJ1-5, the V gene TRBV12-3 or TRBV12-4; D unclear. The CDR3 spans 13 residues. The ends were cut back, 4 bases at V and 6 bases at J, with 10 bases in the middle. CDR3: CASSSSFGQPQHF. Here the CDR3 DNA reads TGTGCCAGCAGTTCCTCATTTGGTCAGCCCCAGCATTTT.

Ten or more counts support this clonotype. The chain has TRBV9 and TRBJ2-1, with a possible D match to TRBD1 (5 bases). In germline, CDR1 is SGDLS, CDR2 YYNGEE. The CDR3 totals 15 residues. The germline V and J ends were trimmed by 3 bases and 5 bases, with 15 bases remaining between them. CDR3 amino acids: CASSARTFVDNEQFF. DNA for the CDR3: TGTGCCAGCAGCGCCCGGACATTCGTAGACAATGAGCAGTTCTTC.

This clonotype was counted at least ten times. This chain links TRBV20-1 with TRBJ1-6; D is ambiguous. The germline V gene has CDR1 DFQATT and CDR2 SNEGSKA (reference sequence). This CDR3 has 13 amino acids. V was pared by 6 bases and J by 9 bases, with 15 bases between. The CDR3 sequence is CSARTGEGSPLHF. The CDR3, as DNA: TGCAGTGCCAGGACCGGAGAGGGTTCACCCCTCCACTTT.

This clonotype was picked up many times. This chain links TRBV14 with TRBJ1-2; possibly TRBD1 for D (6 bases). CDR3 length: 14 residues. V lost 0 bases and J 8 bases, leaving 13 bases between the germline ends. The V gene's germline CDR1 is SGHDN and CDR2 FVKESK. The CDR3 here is CASSQDRGAGGYTF. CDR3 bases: TGTGCCAGCAGCCAAGATAGGGGGGCTGGCGGCTACACCTTC.

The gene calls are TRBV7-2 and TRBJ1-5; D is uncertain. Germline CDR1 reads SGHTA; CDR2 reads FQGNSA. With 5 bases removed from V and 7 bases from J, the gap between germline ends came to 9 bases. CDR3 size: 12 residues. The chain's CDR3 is CASSPSGQPQHF. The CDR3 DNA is TGTGCCAGCAGCCCATCGGGACAGCCCCAGCATTTT.

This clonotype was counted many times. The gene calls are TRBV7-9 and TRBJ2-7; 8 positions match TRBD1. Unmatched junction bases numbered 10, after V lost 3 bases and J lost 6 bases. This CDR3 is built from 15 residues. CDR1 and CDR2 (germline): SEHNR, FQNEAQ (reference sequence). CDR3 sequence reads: CASSLGTGPRSEQYF. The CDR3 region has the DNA TGTGCCAGCAGCTTGGGGACAGGACCAAGGAGCGAGCAGTACTTC.

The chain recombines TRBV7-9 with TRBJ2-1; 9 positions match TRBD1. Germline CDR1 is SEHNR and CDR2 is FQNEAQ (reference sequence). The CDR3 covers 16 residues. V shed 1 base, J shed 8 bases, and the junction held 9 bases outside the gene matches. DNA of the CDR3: TGTGCCAGCAGCTTAGGAGACAGGGGGTATGTCGATGAGCAGTTCTTC. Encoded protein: CASSLGDRGYVDEQFF.

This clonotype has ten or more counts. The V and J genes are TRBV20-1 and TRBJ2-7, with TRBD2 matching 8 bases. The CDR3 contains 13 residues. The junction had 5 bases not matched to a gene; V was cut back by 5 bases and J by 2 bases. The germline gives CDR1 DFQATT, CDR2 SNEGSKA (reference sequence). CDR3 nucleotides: TGCAGTGCTTCGACGGGGGGGACCTACGAGCAGTACTTC. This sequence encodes CSASTGGTYEQYF.

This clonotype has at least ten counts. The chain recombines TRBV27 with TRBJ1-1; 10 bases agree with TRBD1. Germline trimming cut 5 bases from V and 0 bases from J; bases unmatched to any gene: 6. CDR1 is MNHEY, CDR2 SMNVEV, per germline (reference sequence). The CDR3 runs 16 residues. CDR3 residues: CASSPDRGHMNTEAFF. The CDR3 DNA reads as TGTGCCAGCAGTCCCGACAGGGGGCATATGAACACTGAAGCTTTCTTT.

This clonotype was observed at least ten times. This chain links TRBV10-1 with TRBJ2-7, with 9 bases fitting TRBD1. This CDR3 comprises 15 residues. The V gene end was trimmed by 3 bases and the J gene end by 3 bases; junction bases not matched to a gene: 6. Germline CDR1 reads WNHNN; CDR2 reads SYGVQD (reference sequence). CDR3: CASSELQGANYEQYF. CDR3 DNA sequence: TGCGCCAGCAGTGAATTACAGGGGGCGAACTACGAGCAGTACTTC.